What follows are 3 T cell receptor beta chains derived from one specimen sequenced in a study of cytomegalovirus exposure and HLA in healthy donors. Measured with immunoSEQ multiplex PCR; TCRdb has only the in-frame clones, and not every one. The sample shows about 89,000 clones, about four fifths of them seen only once. Sequences were obtained from PBMCs. Receptors were obtained from a woman between 18 and 29 years old in good health and CMV-seropositive.

The chain combines TRBV5-1 with TRBJ2-7; D is ambiguous. V dropped 1 base and J dropped 0 bases, with 5 bases sitting between them. The CDR3 is 13 amino acids. Germline V CDR1 and CDR2: SGHRS, YFSETQ. CDR3 in DNA: TGCGCCAGCAGCTTGCGGAGCTCCTACGAGCAGTACTTC. It codes for CASSLRSSYEQYF.

This clone was observed once. The CDR3 is CASRSRGLSGNTIYF. CDR3 sequence (DNA): TGTGCCAGTAGGTCTCGTGGGCTCTCTGGAAACACCATATATTTT. The gene calls are TRBV27 and TRBJ1-3; D uncertain. The V end lost 9 bases, the J end lost 0 bases, and 15 bases lay between the germline ends. The CDR3 is 15 amino acids. Germline V gene data show CDR1 as MNHEY and CDR2 as SMNVEV (reference sequence).

This chain uses TRBV5-1 with TRBJ2-7, with D possibly matching TRBD2 (6 bases). Trimming cost V 4 bases and J 0 bases, with 14 bases left between them. There are 15 residues in the CDR3. Germline assignment: CDR1 SGHRS and CDR2 YFSETQ. The CDR3 loop reads CASSREAGSSYEQYF. CDR3 bases: TGCGCCAGCAGCAGGGAGGCGGGGAGCTCCTACGAGCAGTACTTC.